These 29 T cell receptor beta chains share one sample of origin, sequenced in a study of shared clonotypes between healthy human individuals (dated by TCRdb to 2020 to 2022). Libraries were made using the immunoSEQ multiplex PCR assay. Drawn from immuneACCESS, this table holds only the in-frame rearrangements with V and J called that TCRdb kept. Clones are partly lost; checked studies trace under half to an unresolved V gene and leave the rest unexplained. The sample records around 300,000 clones, around 87% of which are singletons. The ten largest clones represent about 17% of the sample. The source material was memory CD8+ T cells sorted from blood. Sample cell subset or site, as interpreted from the label and publication: CD45RO+ cells pooled with CCR7-negative TemRA cells. The source is a man aged 18 to 30 in good health.

This sequence joins TRBV10-3 and TRBJ1-1; D gene uncertain. V was clipped by 0 bases and J by 1 base, with 9 bases between them. This CDR3 comprises 15 residues. Looked up from germline, CDR1 is ENHRY and CDR2 is SYGVKD. DNA of the CDR3: TGTGCCATCAGTGAGTCTGGGCTGGGGAACACTGAAGCTTTCTTT. Amino acids: CAISESGLGNTEAFF.

The chain links TRBV5-5 to TRBJ2-7; TRBD2 is a possible D gene (6 bases). CDR3 length: 14 amino acids. Trimming pared 4 bases from V and 2 bases from J, leaving 13 bases between. Germline assignment: CDR1 SGHKS and CDR2 YYEKEE (reference sequence). CDR3 nucleotides: TGTGCCAGCAGCGAGGGACTTCCTCCCTACGAGCAGTACTTC. It specifies CASSEGLPPYEQYF.

V gene TRBV27 combines with J gene TRBJ2-5, with D tentatively TRBD2 (5 bases). Trimming cost V 10 bases and J 4 bases, with 22 bases left between them. Germline V gene lookup returns CDR1 MNHEY and CDR2 SMNVEV (reference sequence). The CDR3 loop spans 15 amino acids. CDR3 sequence (DNA): TGTGCCACCTCGGTCCTCGGGGATTATCTAGAGACCCAGTACTTC. As protein: CATSVLGDYLETQYF.

This sequence joins TRBV10-3 and TRBJ1-2, with TRBD1 identical over 7 bases. V lost 10 bases, J lost 3 bases, and 14 bases stayed unmatched. The CDR3 is made up of 15 amino acids. Germline loops: CDR1 ENHRY, CDR2 SYGVKD. The CDR3 reads CATLTEGGAHYGYTF. In nucleotides, the CDR3 is TGTGCCACCCTCACAGAAGGGGGCGCTCACTATGGCTACACCTTC.

CDR3 nucleotides: TGTGCCAGCAGCCAGTACCCTGATCAGCCCCAGCATTTT. Translation: CASSQYPDQPQHF. The chain joins TRBV4-2 to TRBJ1-5; D gene uncertain. Germline V gene data show CDR1 as LGHNA and CDR2 as YNFKEQ. This CDR3 is 13 amino acids long. V shed 3 bases and J shed 5 bases, with 8 bases lying between them.

The rearrangement links TRBV5-6 to TRBJ1-5; maybe TRBD1 (6 bases). This CDR3 has 17 amino acids. Trimming cost V 0 bases and J 3 bases, with 16 bases left between them. CDR1 is SGHDT and CDR2 is YYEEEE in the germline V gene. The CDR3 DNA sequence: TGTGCCAGCAGCTTGGAAGGTCGGGGGCTCTTCAATCAGCCCCAGCATTTT. It translates to CASSLEGRGLFNQPQHF.

The chain links TRBV29-1 to TRBJ1-1, with D unresolved. The CDR3 has 17 amino acids. Germline CDR1 reads SQVTM; CDR2 reads ANQGSEA. The germline V and J ends were trimmed by 0 bases and 7 bases, with 24 bases remaining between them. In nucleotides, the CDR3 is TGCAGCGTTGAAGACTCGGAGGACCGGTCAGTTTCGGGTGAAGCTTTCTTT. The encoded protein is CSVEDSEDRSVSGEAFF.

The chain is built from TRBV6-5 and TRBJ2-7, with no clear D. Deletions cut 0 bases from V and 2 bases from J, with 8 bases between. CDR1 and CDR2 (germline): MNHEY, SVGAGI. This CDR3 is built from 14 residues. CDR3 amino acids: CASSYSGLTYEQYF. As DNA, the CDR3 is TGTGCCAGCAGTTACTCGGGGTTAACCTACGAGCAGTACTTC.

This sequence joins TRBV2 and TRBJ2-4; TRBD2 is a possible D gene (7 bases). The V and J ends lost 10 bases and 7 bases respectively, with 20 bases between them. Germline loops: CDR1 SNHLY, CDR2 FYNNEI. This CDR3 has 14 residues. The CDR3 loop reads CAIAEGGAPNIQYF. The DNA of the CDR3 is TGTGCCATCGCCGAAGGGGGGGCACCCAACATTCAGTACTTC. The full variable domain, with the rest looked up from reference TRBV2 and TRBJ2-4, is EPEVTQTPSHQVTQMGQEVILRCVPISNHLYFYWYRQILGQKVEFLVSFYNNEISEKSEIFDDQFSVERPDGSNFTLKIRSTKLEDSAMYFCAIAEGGAPNIQYFGAGTRLSVL.

The CDR3 region has the DNA TGCGCCAGCAGTGAAATTAGCAGGGGCGAGCAGTACTTC. Translation: CASSEISRGEQYF. J is TRBJ2-7 and V is TRBV10-2; a weak D match, TRBD1 (6 bases). CDR3 length: 13 amino acids. Trimming cost V 3 bases and J 6 bases, with 12 bases left between them. The germline V gene encodes CDR1 WSHSY and CDR2 SAAADI.

V gene TRBV29-1 combines with J gene TRBJ2-3; TRBD2 matches 13 bases. From germline, CDR1 is SQVTM and CDR2 ANQGSEA. This CDR3 is 16 amino acids long. The V and J ends lost 1 base and 0 bases, in that order; junction bases with no gene match: 1. The CDR3 spells CSVEGLAGGSTDTQYF. The CDR3 DNA sequence: TGCAGCGTTGAAGGACTAGCGGGGGGAAGCACAGATACGCAGTATTTT.

The chain couples TRBV14 to TRBJ2-3; 7 positions match TRBD1. The CDR3 sequence is 13 residues long. Germline lookup yields CDR1 SGHDN and CDR2 FVKESK. After removal of 4 bases from V and 4 bases from J, the junction contained 2 bases not matched to a gene. Here the CDR3 reads CASSLQGSDTQYF. The CDR3 bases are TGTGCCAGCAGCCTACAGGGGTCAGATACGCAGTATTTT.

The chain joins TRBV27 to TRBJ1-5; D perhaps matches TRBD1 (5 bases). Germline loops: CDR1 MNHEY, CDR2 SMNVEV (reference sequence). The V end lost 3 bases, the J end lost 4 bases, and 7 bases lay between the germline ends. This CDR3 region has 13 residues. This CDR3 is CASSFGGNQPQHF. CDR3 nucleotide sequence: TGTGCCAGCAGTTTCGGGGGTAATCAGCCCCAGCATTTT.

This clone was seen once. The CDR3 nucleotides are TGCGCCAGCGAAAGCGGGAGCTCCTACAATGAGCAGTTCTTC. It yields the protein CASESGSSYNEQFF. V is TRBV4-1 and J is TRBJ2-1, with TRBD2 identical over 8 bases. Germline CDR1 and CDR2: MGHRA and YSYEKL. The CDR3 loop spans 14 amino acids. J gave up 0 bases and V 8 bases, and 3 bases lay outside the gene matches.

V usage is TRBV4-1 and J usage is TRBJ2-7, with D unclear. The V gene's germline CDR1 is MGHRA and CDR2 YSYEKL. The CDR3 runs 14 residues. Trimming took 4 bases from V and 0 from J, leaving 10 bases between them. The CDR3 DNA reads as TGCGCCAGCAGCCCCCAGGCCCTCTCCTACGAGCAGTACTTC. Protein: CASSPQALSYEQYF.

V is TRBV4-3 and J is TRBJ2-5; D possibly corresponds to TRBD2 (6 bases). Between the trimmed V and J ends, which lost 4 bases and 2 bases, there was a span of 8 bases. CDR3 length: 13 amino acids. Germline V lookup: CDR1 LGHNA, CDR2 YSLEER. This CDR3 reads CASSRLEQETQYF. The DNA for the CDR3 is TGCGCCAGCAGCCGACTAGAACAAGAGACCCAGTACTTC.

The V call is TRBV11-2, the J call TRBJ2-7; TRBD1 agrees at 7 bases. The germline CDR1 and CDR2 sequences are SGHAT and FQNNGV. The CDR3 length is 13 residues. The V and J ends lost 5 bases and 4 bases, in that order; junction bases with no gene match: 5. The DNA of the CDR3 is TGTGCCAGCAGCGAGGGGGCTGGGTACGAGCAGTACTTC. Protein: CASSEGAGYEQYF.

The J gene is TRBJ2-1, the V gene TRBV6-5; 10 nucleotides match TRBD2. Germline-derived CDR1 and CDR2 are MNHEY and SVGAGI. Trimming at V came to 9 bases and at J to 5 bases, leaving 7 bases not matched to a gene. The CDR3 has 14 residues. The CDR3 DNA reads TGTGCCAGTAAGCGGGAGGGCTTGGACAATGAGCAGTTCTTC. It codes for CASKREGLDNEQFF.

The chain has TRBV15 and TRBJ1-2; D possibly corresponds to TRBD1 (5 bases). This CDR3 is 16 amino acids long. Trimming cost V 0 bases and J 7 bases, with 18 bases left between them. Germline loops: CDR1 LNHNV, CDR2 YYDKDF (reference sequence). For the CDR3, the DNA is TGTGCCACCAGCAGAGATCAGGGACGGGGAGTCCGTGGCTACACCTTC. Encoded protein: CATSRDQGRGVRGYTF.

This clone was seen once. The chain carries TRBV5-6 and TRBJ2-3; D possibly corresponds to TRBD2 (6 bases). CDR3 length equals 12 residues. Trimming pared 4 bases from V and 6 bases from J, leaving 9 bases between. The germline V gene has CDR1 SGHDT and CDR2 YYEEEE. The CDR3 coding sequence is TGTGCCAGCAGCGGGGGGTCGGATACGCAGTATTTT. Its translation is CASSGGSDTQYF.

This clone appeared once. The chain couples TRBV7-9 to TRBJ2-7; D unclear. The germline V and J ends were trimmed by 4 bases and 1 base, with 17 bases remaining between them. CDR3 length: 16 amino acids. CDR1 is SEHNR, CDR2 FQNEAQ, per germline (reference sequence). The CDR3 DNA reads as TGTGCCAGCAGCTCCCCGCCCTCCCAGGTTTCCTACGAGCAGTACTTC. Amino acids: CASSSPPSQVSYEQYF.

J is TRBJ2-3 and V is TRBV10-3, with unresolved D. Per the germline V gene, CDR1 is ENHRY and CDR2 is SYGVKD. There are 13 residues in the CDR3. Trimming shortened V by 3 bases and J by 4 bases, and 8 bases separated the two germline ends. For the CDR3, the DNA is TGTGCCATCAGTGATCACCCAGCAGATACGCAGTATTTT. Its translation is CAISDHPADTQYF.

J is TRBJ1-1 and V is TRBV14; D gene uncertain. The germline V and J ends were trimmed by 1 base and 5 bases, with 2 bases remaining between them. Per germline, CDR1 SGHDN and CDR2 FVKESK. This CDR3 is built from 11 residues. CDR3 sequence (DNA): TGTGCCAGCAGCCAAGGGACTGAAGCTTTCTTT. This sequence encodes CASSQGTEAFF.

The chain employs TRBV4-3 and TRBJ1-2; D is undetermined. Germline values: CDR1 LGHNA, CDR2 YSLEER. The CDR3 consists of 17 residues. The V end was cut by 0 bases, the J end by 3 bases, with 17 bases between. CDR3 DNA sequence: TGCGCCAGCAGCCAAGAGGGGATTGAGGCCACGCACTATGGCTACACCTTC. Residues: CASSQEGIEATHYGYTF.

The V gene is TRBV7-8, the J gene TRBJ1-5; 8 nucleotides align to TRBD1. Germline V gene lookup returns CDR1 SGHVS and CDR2 FQNEAQ. This CDR3 comprises 16 residues. Germline trimming cut 3 bases from V and 4 bases from J; bases unmatched to any gene: 8. DNA for the CDR3: TGTGCCAGCAGCTTGGCAGGGGGCGAAGGGAATCAGCCCCAGCATTTT. This encodes CASSLAGGEGNQPQHF.

This clone was seen a single time. V is TRBV11-2 and J is TRBJ1-2; a possible D gene is TRBD1 (5 bases). The CDR3 covers 15 residues. The V gene lost 1 base and the J gene lost 0 bases, with 9 bases spanning the gap. Germline lookup yields CDR1 SGHAT and CDR2 FQNNGV. The CDR3 loop is CASSLVQTANYGYTF. The CDR3 bases are TGTGCCAGCAGCTTAGTCCAGACAGCTAACTATGGCTACACCTTC.

V and J are TRBV4-1 and TRBJ2-4, with D perhaps matching TRBD2 (6 bases). Trimming left V 1 base short and J 0 bases short, with 16 bases between. Germline-derived CDR1 and CDR2 are MGHRA and YSYEKL. This CDR3 has 18 residues. CDR3 sequence reads: CASSQAGGRTVAKNIQYF. For the CDR3, the DNA is TGCGCCAGCAGCCAAGCCGGGGGAAGGACTGTAGCCAAAAACATTCAGTACTTC.

The chain couples TRBV30 to TRBJ1-5; TRBD1 might be the D (6 bases). This CDR3 is built from 21 residues. Per the germline V gene, CDR1 is GTSNPN and CDR2 is SVGIG (reference sequence). V was shortened by 0 bases and J by 0 bases, with 27 bases between the two germline ends. The CDR3 is CAWSVNGQGHLLKPSNQPQHF. The CDR3 DNA follows: TGTGCCTGGAGTGTTAATGGCCAGGGGCACCTACTAAAACCTAGCAATCAGCCCCAGCATTTT. Full variable domain (outside the CDR3, taken from reference TRBV30 and TRBJ1-5): SQTIHQWPATLVQPVGSPLSLECTVEGTSNPNLYWYRQAAGRGLQLLFYSVGIGQISSEVPQNLSASRPQDRQFILSSKKLLLSDSGFYLCAWSVNGQGHLLKPSNQPQHFGDGTRLSIL.

In regard to this clone: This specimen includes other DNA sequences encoding the same CDR3. CDR3 sequence (DNA): TGTGCCAGCAGCTTCGGTAGCAATCAGCCCCAGCATTTT. Translation: CASSFGSNQPQHF. The chain recombines TRBV7-9 with TRBJ1-5; no definite D call. The CDR3 totals 13 residues. Trimming removed 3 bases from V and 0 bases from J, with 3 bases in between. Germline lookup yields CDR1 SEHNR and CDR2 FQNEAQ (reference sequence).